This paragraph reports one TCR beta chain. This clonotype has ten or more counts. No cognate antigen has been identified for it. No quality values exist for individual bases; no much larger clone is one base distant. This entry comes from a study of human T cells and chemical hapten exposure (dated by TCRdb to the early 2020s). As for the study more broadly: For sensitization, 2% DPC in acetone was applied to a roughly 2 cm by roughly 2 cm area of upper inner arm skin. Alopecia areata with under or over 50% scalp involvement, alopecia totalis and alopecia universalis were represented in the patient cohort, which was mostly female. For TCR sequencing, blood came from over 25 alopecia patients at anywhere from one to four time points (pre-sensitization, 2, 6 and 24 weeks). Blood samples were taken from patients before sensitization (week 0) and at 2, 6 and about 24 weeks after DPC sensitization. The study tracked peripheral blood TCR repertoire changes in vivo during primary and secondary sensitization to the hapten diphenylcyclopropenone (DPC) in alopecia patients. Libraries were combined into a pool for sequencing, and differences in TCR yield between samples came mainly from small differences in library volumes within the pool. Patients additionally received weekly therapeutic DPC doses to the scalp throughout the roughly 24-week study period. Patch testing on the upper back used Finn chambers containing 0.01% DPC, with scoring done after 6 days according to International Contact Dermatitis Research Group standards. The paper's findings and limits, for the study overall: Compared with pre-sensitization or healthy control sets, expanded TCRs formed significantly more large CDR3 similarity clusters, which is consistent with antigen-driven responses. A positive correlation was found between the number of PT1 expanded TCRs and patch test score, with significance reached at thresholds 8, 16 and 32 but not 4. Alopecia, a presumed autoimmune disease, was present in all patients, so the immune response of the patients might differ from that of healthy individuals. DPC sensitization did not change how many TCRs were above 1 in 1000 frequency, and no evidence was found of alterations in global repertoire structure. After repeated subsampling, the strength of the expansion versus patch-test correlation and the threshold at which it became significant changed.

The time point label on this specimen signifies: patch test 1, 2 weeks after DPC sensitization. In the paper's terms, the treatment or condition label means: therapeutic diphenylcyclopropenone sensitization with weekly scalp DPC. At every patch-test visit, the blood draw took place before the patch test was put on. Eligible patients were aged 18 to 70, diagnosed with alopecia, deemed suitable for DPC therapy, and excluded if pregnant. Total RNA was extracted from unfractionated whole blood collected in Tempus Blood RNA tubes. V loses 7 bases of germline sequence and J loses 3 bases, and the interval between the two ends is 19 bases. Counted from cysteine to phenylalanine, this CDR3 has 15 amino acids. CDR3 DNA is the only sequence kept; it has 45 bases, read in frame from the first base. CDR1 and CDR2 were assigned from the germline V gene as MNHEY and SVGAGI. The method was RACE. Sequencing instrument: NextSeq 500. During library preparation, unique molecular identifiers were attached to individual cDNA molecules so that TCRs could be counted in a quantitative, reproducible way. For every blood RNA sample, sequencing covered both the TCR alpha and TCR beta chains. Under the source paper's analysis protocol: A median of approximately 100,000 TCRs per sample was observed, with a range of about 23,224 to 690,600. The Decombinator software suite was used to annotate V, J and CDR3 in the TCR reads. Every sample was subsampled to the same number of TCRs (28,000) for the PS versus PT1 abundance plots. TCRs were defined as expanded if absent before sensitization and observed at least eight times at the 2-week time point. Through fastp at Q25 and MiXCR, TCRdb rebuilt clones from the public reads, retaining in-frame beta chains. Each CDR3 protein appears once, grouped with its most common genes and DNA. The V and J calls here are based on TCRdb, not the publication. The sample table holds roughly 82,000 distinct CDR3 sequences, of which about 10% were seen once. Of the sample, roughly 4% falls within the top ten clones.

The rearranged chain carries TRBV6-5 and TRBJ2-7; 6 matching bases give a weak D call of TRBD1. The sample here was whole blood, taken in connection with sensitization to the hapten diphenylcyclopropenone (DPC). The sequence was obtained from a woman in her sixties or seventies with alopecia areata. Some clones in this sample may be carry-over from other donors' samples. The nucleotides read TGTGCCAGCACGGGACAACCCGGTGATAGCTACGAGCAGTACTTC. It encodes CASTGQPGDSYEQYF.